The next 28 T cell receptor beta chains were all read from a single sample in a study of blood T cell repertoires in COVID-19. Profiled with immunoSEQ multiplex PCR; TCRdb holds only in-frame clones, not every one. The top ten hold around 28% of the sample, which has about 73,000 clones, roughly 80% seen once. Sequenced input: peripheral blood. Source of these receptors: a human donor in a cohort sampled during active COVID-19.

CDR3 sequence (DNA): TGCGCCAGCAGCCAAGATGGCAGGGGCACCGGGGAGCTGTTTTTT. Protein: CASSQDGRGTGELFF. V and J are TRBV4-1 and TRBJ2-2, with D perhaps TRBD1 (6 bases). Germline CDR1 and CDR2: MGHRA and YSYEKL. Trimming pared 0 bases from V and 4 bases from J, leaving 9 bases between. The length of the CDR3 is 15 residues.

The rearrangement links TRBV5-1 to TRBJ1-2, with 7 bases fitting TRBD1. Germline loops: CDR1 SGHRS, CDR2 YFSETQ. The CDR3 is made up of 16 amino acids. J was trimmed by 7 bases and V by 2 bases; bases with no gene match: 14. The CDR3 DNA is TGCGCCAGCAGCTTCCAAACAGGGGAAGGAGAAGGTGGCTACACCTTC. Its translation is CASSFQTGEGEGGYTF.

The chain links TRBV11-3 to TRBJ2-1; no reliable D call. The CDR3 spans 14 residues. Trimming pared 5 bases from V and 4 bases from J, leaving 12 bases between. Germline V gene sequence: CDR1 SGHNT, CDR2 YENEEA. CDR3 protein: CASSPPAEYNEQFF. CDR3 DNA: TGTGCCAGCAGCCCTCCTGCGGAGTACAATGAGCAGTTCTTC.

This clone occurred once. The CDR3: CASSAAGHQPQHF. The CDR3 coding sequence is TGTGCCAGCAGCGCCGCAGGTCACCAGCCCCAGCATTTT. This sequence joins TRBV7-9 and TRBJ1-5; D ambiguous. The CDR3 consists of 13 residues. CDR1 and CDR2 from the germline V gene are SEHNR and FQNEAQ (reference sequence). V gave up 5 bases and J gave up 7 bases, with 12 bases separating them.

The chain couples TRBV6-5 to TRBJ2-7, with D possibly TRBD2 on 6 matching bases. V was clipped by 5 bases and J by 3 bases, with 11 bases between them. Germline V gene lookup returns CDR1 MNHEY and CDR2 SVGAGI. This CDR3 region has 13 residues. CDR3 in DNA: TGTGCCAGCAGTCCCCGGGGAGGCTACGAGCAGTACTTC. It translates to CASSPRGGYEQYF.

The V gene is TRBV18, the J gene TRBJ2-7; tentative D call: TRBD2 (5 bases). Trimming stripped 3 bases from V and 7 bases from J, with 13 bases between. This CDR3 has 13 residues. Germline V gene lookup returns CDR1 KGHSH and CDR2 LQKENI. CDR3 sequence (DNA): TGTGCCAGCTCACCGACGGAGGCCAGAGAGCAGTACTTC. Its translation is CASSPTEAREQYF. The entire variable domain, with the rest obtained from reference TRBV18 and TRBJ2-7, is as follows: NAGVMQNPRHLVRRRGQEARLRCSPMKGHSHVYWYRQLPEEGLKFMVYLQKENIIDESGMPKERFSAEFPKEGPSILRIQQVVRGDSAAYFCASSPTEAREQYFGPGTRLTVT.

This CDR3 reads CASTGSGNTIYF. The CDR3 region has the DNA TGTGCCAGCACCGGCTCTGGAAACACCATATATTTT. V is TRBV9 and J is TRBJ1-3; D ambiguous. The CDR3 spans 12 residues. Germline V CDR1 and CDR2: SGDLS, YYNGEE. V lost 6 bases, J lost 0 bases, and 4 bases lay in between.

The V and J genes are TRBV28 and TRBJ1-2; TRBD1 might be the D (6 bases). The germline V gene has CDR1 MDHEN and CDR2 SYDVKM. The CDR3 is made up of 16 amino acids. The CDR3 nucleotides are TGTGCGAGCCGCCCAGGGGCCCTTCTTAGTCTCTATGGCTACACCTTC. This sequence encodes CASRPGALLSLYGYTF.

The CDR3 DNA sequence: TGTGCCAGTAGTATAGATCAAGGGGGCCCGAAGCCCCAGCATTTT. Translating gives CASSIDQGGPKPQHF. This chain links TRBV19 with TRBJ1-5; 7 nucleotides match TRBD1. CDR3 length equals 15 residues. Germline CDR1 LNHDA, CDR2 SQIVND (reference sequence). The junction had 7 bases not matched to a gene; V was cut back by 0 bases and J by 8 bases.

The CDR3 reads CASATTTSETQYF. In DNA, the CDR3 is TGTGCCAGCGCAACCACTACCTCGGAGACCCAGTACTTC. The chain has TRBV2 and TRBJ2-5, with D unclear. From germline, CDR1 is SNHLY and CDR2 FYNNEI. This CDR3 comprises 13 residues. Trimming left V 8 bases short and J 5 bases short, with 15 bases between.

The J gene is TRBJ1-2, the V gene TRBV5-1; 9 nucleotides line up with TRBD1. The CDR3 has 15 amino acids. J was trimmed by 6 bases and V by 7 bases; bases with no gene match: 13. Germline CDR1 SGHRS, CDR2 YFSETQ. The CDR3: CASWGTGTGYHGYTF. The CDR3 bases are TGCGCCAGCTGGGGAACCGGGACAGGGTATCATGGCTACACCTTC.

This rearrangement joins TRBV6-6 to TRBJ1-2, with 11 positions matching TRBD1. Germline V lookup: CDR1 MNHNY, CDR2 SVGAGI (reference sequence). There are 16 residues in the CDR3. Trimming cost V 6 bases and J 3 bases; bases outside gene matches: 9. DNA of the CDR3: TGTGCCAGCAGCCGCTTTACGGGACAGGGGGACTATGGCTACACCTTC. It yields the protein CASSRFTGQGDYGYTF.

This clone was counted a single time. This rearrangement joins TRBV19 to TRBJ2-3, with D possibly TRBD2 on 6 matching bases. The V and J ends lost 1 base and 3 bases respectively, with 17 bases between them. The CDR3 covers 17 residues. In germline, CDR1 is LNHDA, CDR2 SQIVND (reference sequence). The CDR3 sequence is CASSIVLGGRVTDTQYF. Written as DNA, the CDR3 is TGTGCCAGTAGTATAGTATTGGGGGGACGGGTTACAGATACGCAGTATTTT.

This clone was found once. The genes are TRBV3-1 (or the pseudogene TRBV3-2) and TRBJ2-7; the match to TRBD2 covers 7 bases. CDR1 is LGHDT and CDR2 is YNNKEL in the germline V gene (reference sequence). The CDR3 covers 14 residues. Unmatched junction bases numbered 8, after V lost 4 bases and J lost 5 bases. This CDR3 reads CASSRSAGRDEQYF. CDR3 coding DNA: TGTGCCAGCAGCCGATCAGCGGGGCGGGACGAGCAGTACTTC.

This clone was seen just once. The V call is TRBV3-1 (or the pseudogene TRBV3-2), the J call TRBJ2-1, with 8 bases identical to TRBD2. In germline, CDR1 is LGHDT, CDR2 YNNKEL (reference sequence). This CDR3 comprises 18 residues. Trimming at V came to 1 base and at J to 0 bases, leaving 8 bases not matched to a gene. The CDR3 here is CASSQVNSGAFSYNEQFF. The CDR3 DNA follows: TGTGCCAGCAGCCAAGTAAATAGCGGGGCCTTCTCCTACAATGAGCAGTTCTTC.

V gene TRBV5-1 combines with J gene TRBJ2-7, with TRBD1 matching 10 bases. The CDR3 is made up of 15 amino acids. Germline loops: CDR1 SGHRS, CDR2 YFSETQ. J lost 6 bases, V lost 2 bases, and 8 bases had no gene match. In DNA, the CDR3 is TGCGCCAGCAGCTTACGACAGGGGGCTTACGCCGAGCAGTACTTC. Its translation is CASSLRQGAYAEQYF.

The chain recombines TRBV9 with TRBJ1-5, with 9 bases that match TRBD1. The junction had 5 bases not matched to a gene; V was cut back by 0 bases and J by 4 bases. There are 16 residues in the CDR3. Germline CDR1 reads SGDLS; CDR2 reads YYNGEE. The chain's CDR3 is CASSVGTGDLNQPQHF. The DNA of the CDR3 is TGTGCCAGCAGCGTAGGGACAGGGGATTTAAATCAGCCCCAGCATTTT.

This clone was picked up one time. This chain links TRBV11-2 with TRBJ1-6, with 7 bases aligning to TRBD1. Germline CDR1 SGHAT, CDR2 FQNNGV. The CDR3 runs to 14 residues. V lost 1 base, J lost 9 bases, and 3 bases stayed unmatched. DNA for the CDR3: TGTGCCAGCAGCTTAGTTCAGGGGGTTTCACCCCTCCACTTT. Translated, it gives CASSLVQGVSPLHF.

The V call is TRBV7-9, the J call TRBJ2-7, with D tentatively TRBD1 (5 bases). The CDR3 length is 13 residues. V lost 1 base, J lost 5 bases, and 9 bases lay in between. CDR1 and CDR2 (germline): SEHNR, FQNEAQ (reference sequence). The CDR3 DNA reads TGTGCCAGCAGCTTAGGGCAGGGCGACGAGCAGTACTTC. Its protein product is CASSLGQGDEQYF.

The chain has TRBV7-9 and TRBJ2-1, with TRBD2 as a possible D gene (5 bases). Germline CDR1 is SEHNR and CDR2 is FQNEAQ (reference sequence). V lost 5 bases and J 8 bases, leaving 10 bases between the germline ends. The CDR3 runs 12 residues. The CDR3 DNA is TGTGCCAGCAGCCCGCTAGCTCATGAGCAGTTCTTC. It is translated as CASSPLAHEQFF.

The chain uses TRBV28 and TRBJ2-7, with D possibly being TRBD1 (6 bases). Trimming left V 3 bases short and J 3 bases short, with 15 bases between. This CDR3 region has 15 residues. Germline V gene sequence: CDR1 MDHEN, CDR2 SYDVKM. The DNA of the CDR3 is TGTGCCAGCAGTTTCCGGGACAACCGGGGCTACGAGCAGTACTTC. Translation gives CASSFRDNRGYEQYF.

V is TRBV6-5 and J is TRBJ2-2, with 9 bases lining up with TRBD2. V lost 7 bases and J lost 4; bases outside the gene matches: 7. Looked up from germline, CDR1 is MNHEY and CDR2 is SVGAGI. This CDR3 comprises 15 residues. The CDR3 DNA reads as TGTGCCAGCACCGTTAGCGGGGGCGTCACCGGGGAGCTGTTTTTT. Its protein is CASTVSGGVTGELFF.

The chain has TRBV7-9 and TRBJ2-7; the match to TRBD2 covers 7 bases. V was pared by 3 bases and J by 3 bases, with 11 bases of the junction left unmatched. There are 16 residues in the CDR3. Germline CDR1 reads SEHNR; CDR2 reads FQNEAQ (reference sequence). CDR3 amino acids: CASSLGRGGLSYEQYF. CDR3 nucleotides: TGTGCCAGCAGCTTGGGACGCGGGGGTCTAAGCTACGAGCAGTACTTC.

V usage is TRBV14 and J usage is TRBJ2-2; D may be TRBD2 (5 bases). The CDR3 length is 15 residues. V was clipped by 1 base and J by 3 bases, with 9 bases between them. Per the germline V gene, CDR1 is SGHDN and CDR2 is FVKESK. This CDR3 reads CASSQGRAYTGELFF. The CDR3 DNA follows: TGTGCCAGCAGCCAAGGGCGGGCCTACACCGGGGAGCTGTTTTTT.

CDR3 sequence: CASSLRDSHNSPLHF. Here the CDR3 DNA reads TGTGCCAGCAGCTTGAGGGACAGCCACAATTCACCCCTCCACTTT. This sequence joins TRBV7-8 and TRBJ1-6; 7 positions agree with TRBD1. Germline CDR1 SGHVS, CDR2 FQNEAQ. The V gene end was trimmed by 3 bases and the J gene end by 7 bases; junction bases not matched to a gene: 6. The length of the CDR3 is 15 residues.

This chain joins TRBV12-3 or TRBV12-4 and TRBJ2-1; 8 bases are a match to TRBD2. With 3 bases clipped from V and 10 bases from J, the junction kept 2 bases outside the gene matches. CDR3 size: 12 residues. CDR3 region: CASSFRGGEQFF. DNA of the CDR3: TGTGCCAGCAGTTTCCGGGGGGGGGAGCAGTTCTTC.

CDR3 sequence reads: CASSQDKGDRGYEQYF. In DNA form, the CDR3 reads TGCGCCAGCAGCCAAGATAAGGGGGACAGGGGTTACGAGCAGTACTTC. V usage is TRBV4-3 and J usage is TRBJ2-7, with 10 bases identical to TRBD1. The CDR3 has 16 residues. V trimming: 0 bases; J trimming: 4 bases; junction bases outside the gene matches: 6. Germline CDR1 LGHNA, CDR2 YSLEER.

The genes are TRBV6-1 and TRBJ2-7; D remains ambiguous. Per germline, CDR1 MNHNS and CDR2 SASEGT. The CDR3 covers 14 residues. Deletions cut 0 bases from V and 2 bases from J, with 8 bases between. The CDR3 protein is CASSEAPVPYEQYF. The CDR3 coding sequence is TGTGCCAGCAGTGAAGCTCCAGTTCCCTACGAGCAGTACTTC.